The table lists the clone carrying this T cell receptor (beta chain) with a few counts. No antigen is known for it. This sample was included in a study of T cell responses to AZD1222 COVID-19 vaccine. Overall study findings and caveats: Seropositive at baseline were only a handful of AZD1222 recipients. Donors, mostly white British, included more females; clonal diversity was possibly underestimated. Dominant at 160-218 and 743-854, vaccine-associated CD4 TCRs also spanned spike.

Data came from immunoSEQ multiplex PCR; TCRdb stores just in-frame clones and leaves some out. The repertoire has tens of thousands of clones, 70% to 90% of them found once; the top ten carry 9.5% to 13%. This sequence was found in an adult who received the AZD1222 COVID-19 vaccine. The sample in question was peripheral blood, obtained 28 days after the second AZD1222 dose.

The CDR3 DNA is TGTGCCAGCAGCCAAGGACACAGGTCCCATCAGCCCCAGCATTTT. Protein product: CASSQGHRSHQPQHF. V usage is TRBV3-1 (or the pseudogene TRBV3-2) and J usage is TRBJ1-5; D perhaps matches TRBD1 (5 bases). Germline CDR1 is LGHDT and CDR2 is YNNKEL (reference sequence). V gave up 1 base and J gave up 5 bases, with 12 bases separating them. The CDR3 sequence is 15 residues long.